This TCR beta chain was retrieved from a study of blood T cell repertoires in COVID-19. At the level of the study: COVID-19 samples collected from the United States, Italy and Spain covered acute and convalescent phases.

Under the authors' procedure: For nucleated cells, counts were estimated from reference gene primer amplification. Repertoires were generated with immunoSEQ multiplex PCR, while TCRdb's copy carries only in-frame clones and drops some. Clone size and V and J calls were adopted from that table, with D and trimming inferred from the DNA. The table lists around 29,000 clones, 68% of them singletons, with 17% in the top ten. Trimming pared 3 bases from V and 2 bases from J, leaving 7 bases between. This CDR3 spans 13 amino acids. CDR1 SGHAT and CDR2 FQNNGV come from the germline V gene. Sequencing was performed on peripheral blood. The chain carries TRBV11-2 and TRBJ2-5; D perhaps matches TRBD1 (6 bases). The receptor was derived from a human donor in a cohort sampled during active COVID-19. As DNA, the CDR3 is TGTGCCAGCAGCTTGGACAGACAAGAGACCCAGTACTTC. This codes for CASSLDRQETQYF. Full variable domain (remainder filled in from reference TRBV11-2 and TRBJ2-5): EAGVAQSPRYKIIEKRQSVAFWCNPISGHATLYWYQQILGQGPKLLIQFQNNGVVDDSQLPKDRFSAERLKGVDSTLKIQPAKLEDSAVYLCASSLDRQETQYFGPGTRLLVL.